The sequence of this T cell receptor (beta chain) was determined in a study of PD-L1 blockade in urothelial cancer. The overall study: Of 29 to 30 patients, just under 26 were males with bladder-origin urothelial cancer. A median roughly 140,000 T cells were found in blood samples. Blood analyses occurred 3 weeks (second dose) and 6 weeks post treatment start. Study-wide findings and caveats: Expansion of tumor-associated blood clones at 3 weeks was greater in durable-benefit patients.

About this clone: What it recognizes is unknown.

The germline CDR1 and CDR2 sequences are SGDLS and YYNGEE. The junction had 4 bases not matched to a gene; V was cut back by 2 bases and J by 9 bases. CDR3 length equals 15 residues. Time point indicated: pretreatment peripheral blood. Profiling relied on immunoSEQ multiplex PCR, and the TCRdb table lists in-frame clones only, not all of them. The sample records around 130,000 clones, approximately 84% being singletons. This chain links TRBV9 with TRBJ1-6, with 11 bases lining up with TRBD1. Sequences were derived from PBMCs, sampled around atezolizumab (anti-PD-L1) treatment. This TCR was recovered from a man aged 45-65 years with urothelial cancer. The CDR3 reads CASSVDRGPISPLHF. For the CDR3, the DNA is TGTGCCAGCAGCGTGGACAGGGGGCCAATTTCACCCCTCCACTTT.